This T cell receptor (beta chain) appears in the sequencing data of a study of CD8 T cells in Susac syndrome. Overall study findings and caveats: The study conceded that relatively few individuals underwent its TCR sequencing and HLA analysis.

A note on this clonotype: As yet, its antigen is unknown.

After extraction with the RNeasy kit, about 0.5 to 1 ug of the RNA was reverse transcribed using random hexamers. Amplification of TCR beta CDR3 spanned 54 Vbeta and 13 Jbeta via immunoSEQ multiplex PCR. TCRdb reprocessed the immunoSEQ multiplex PCR reads via MiXCR and lists one record per CDR3 protein. This repertoire shows 100,000 to 150,000 distinct CDR3 sequences, around 94% found once; its top ten account for around 0.2%. TEMRA cells were FACS-enriched and CD8+ and CD4+ T cells negatively isolated. Sequenced material: CD8+ T cells from PBMCs. The clonotype was recovered from a human donor with Susac syndrome.

The CDR3 spells CACKWTGRTDTQYF. The CDR3 DNA follows: TGTGCCTGCAAATGGACAGGGCGCACAGATACGCAGTATTTT. This rearrangement joins TRBV30 to TRBJ2-3; 8 bases are shared with TRBD1. The trim removed 6 bases at V and 1 base at J, leaving 6 bases unmatched. This CDR3 has 14 residues. Germline values: CDR1 GTSNPN, CDR2 SVGIG (reference sequence).